Detailed here is one T cell receptor (beta chain). As yet, its antigen is unknown. Researchers prepared the TCRbeta library using unique molecular identifiers, the study reports. TCRdb re-analysed the PCR reads in MiXCR, keeping a single row per CDR3 protein. Among more than 200,000 distinct CDR3 sequences listed, approximately 24% were seen once. The sample originates from a study of T-cell reconstitution after alpha-beta-depleted transplantation in children. Broader study findings: Roughly two months post-transplant, alpha-beta T cells reportedly originated from several hundred graft clones that had expanded.

The germline V and J ends were trimmed by 0 bases and 3 bases, with 6 bases remaining between them. Germline lookup yields CDR1 MGHRA and CDR2 YSYEKL. There are 15 residues in the CDR3. The source material was PBMCs, mostly from graft donor cells, sampled 360 days after TCRalphabeta/CD19-depleted stem cell transplant. The chain uses TRBV4-1 and TRBJ1-6, with D unresolved. This clonotype was obtained from a female patient aged 2-10 years who had a stem cell transplant for congenital amegakaryocytic thrombocytopenia, so the T cells may come from the graft donor. The CDR3 bases are TGCGCCAGCAGCCAAGATCTGAGCTATAATTCACCCCTCCACTTT. It is translated as CASSQDLSYNSPLHF.